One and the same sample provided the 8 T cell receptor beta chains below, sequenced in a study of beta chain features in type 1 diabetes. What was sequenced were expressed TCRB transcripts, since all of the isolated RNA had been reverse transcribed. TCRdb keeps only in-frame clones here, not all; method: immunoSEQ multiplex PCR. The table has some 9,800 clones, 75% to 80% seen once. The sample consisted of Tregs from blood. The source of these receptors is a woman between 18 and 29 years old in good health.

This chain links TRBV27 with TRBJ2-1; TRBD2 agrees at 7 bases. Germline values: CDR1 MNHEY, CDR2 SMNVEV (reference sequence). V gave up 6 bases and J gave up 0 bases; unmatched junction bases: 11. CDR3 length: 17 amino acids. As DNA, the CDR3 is TGTGCCAGCAGGCGTTGGGGGGGGAGGGTCTCCTACAATGAGCAGTTCTTC. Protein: CASRRWGGRVSYNEQFF.

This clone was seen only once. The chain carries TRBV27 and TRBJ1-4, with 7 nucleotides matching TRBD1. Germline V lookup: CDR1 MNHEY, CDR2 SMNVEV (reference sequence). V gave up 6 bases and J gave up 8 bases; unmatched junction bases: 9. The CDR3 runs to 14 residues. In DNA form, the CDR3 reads TGTGCCAGCAGGCCTCAGGGGGAATCGGAAAAACTGTTTTTT. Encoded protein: CASRPQGESEKLFF.

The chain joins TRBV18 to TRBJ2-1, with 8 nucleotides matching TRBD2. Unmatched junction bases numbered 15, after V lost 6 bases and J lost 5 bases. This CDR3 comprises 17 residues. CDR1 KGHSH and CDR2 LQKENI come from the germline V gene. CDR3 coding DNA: TGTGCCAGCTCTTTTCGAGCGGGAGTGGGATTGAACAATGAGCAGTTCTTC. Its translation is CASSFRAGVGLNNEQFF.

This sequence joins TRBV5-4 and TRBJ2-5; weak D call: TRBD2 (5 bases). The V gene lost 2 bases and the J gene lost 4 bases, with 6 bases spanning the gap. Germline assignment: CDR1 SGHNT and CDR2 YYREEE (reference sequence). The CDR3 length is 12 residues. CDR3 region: CASSLLGETQYF. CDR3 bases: TGTGCCAGCAGCTTACTAGGAGAGACCCAGTACTTC.

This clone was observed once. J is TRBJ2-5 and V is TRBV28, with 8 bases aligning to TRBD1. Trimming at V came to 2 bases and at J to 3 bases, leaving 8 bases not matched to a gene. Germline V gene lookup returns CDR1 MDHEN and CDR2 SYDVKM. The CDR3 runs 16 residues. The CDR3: CASSLENGQGEETQYF. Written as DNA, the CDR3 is TGTGCCAGCAGTTTAGAGAACGGACAGGGAGAAGAGACCCAGTACTTC.

The CDR3 loop reads CASSIGVVNEQFF. DNA of the CDR3: TGTGCCAGTAGTATCGGGGTCGTCAATGAGCAGTTCTTC. The gene calls are TRBV19 and TRBJ2-1, with a tentative D call TRBD2 (5 bases). The germline V and J ends were trimmed by 3 bases and 6 bases, with 9 bases remaining between them. Germline loops: CDR1 LNHDA, CDR2 SQIVND (reference sequence). There are 13 residues in the CDR3. The full variable domain, completed using reference TRBV19 and TRBJ2-1, is DGGITQSPKYLFRKEGQNVTLSCEQNLNHDAMYWYRQDPGQGLRLIYYSQIVNDFQKGDIAEGYSVSREKKESFPLTVTSAQKNPTAFYLCASSIGVVNEQFFGPGTRLTVL.

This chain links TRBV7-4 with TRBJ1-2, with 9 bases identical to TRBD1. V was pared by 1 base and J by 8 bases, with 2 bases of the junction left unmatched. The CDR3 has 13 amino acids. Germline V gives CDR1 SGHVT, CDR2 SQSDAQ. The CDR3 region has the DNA TGTGCCAGCAGCTTAGGACAGGGGGAGGGCTACACCTTC. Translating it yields CASSLGQGEGYTF.

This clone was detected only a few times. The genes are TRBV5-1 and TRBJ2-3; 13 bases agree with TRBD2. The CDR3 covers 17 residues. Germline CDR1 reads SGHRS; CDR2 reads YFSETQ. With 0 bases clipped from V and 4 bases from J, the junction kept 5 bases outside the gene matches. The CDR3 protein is CASSLAGTSGTPDTQYF. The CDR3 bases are TGCGCCAGCAGCTTGGCCGGGACTAGCGGGACGCCAGATACGCAGTATTTT.